A single sample is the source of the 17 T cell receptor beta chains below, sequenced in a study of blood T cell repertoires in COVID-19. The repertoire was sequenced with immunoSEQ multiplex PCR; TCRdb's copy has only in-frame clones and lacks some. Among around 140,000 clones listed, approximately 89% were seen once. The specimen was peripheral blood. Receptors were obtained from a human donor in a cohort sampled during active COVID-19.

The chain links TRBV15 to TRBJ1-4, with 7 bases lining up with TRBD1. The CDR3 is 16 amino acids. V lost 0 bases and J lost 4; bases outside the gene matches: 5. From germline, CDR1 is LNHNV and CDR2 YYDKDF (reference sequence). In nucleotides, the CDR3 is TGTGCCACCAGCAGAGATTTGGGGGACAGTAATGAAAAACTGTTTTTT. This codes for CATSRDLGDSNEKLFF. Drawing the rest from reference TRBV15 and TRBJ1-4, the complete variable domain is DAMVIQNPRYQVTQFGKPVTLSCSQTLNHNVMYWYQQKSSQAPKLLFHYYDKDFNNEADTPDNFQSRRPNTSFCFLDIRSPGLGDTAMYLCATSRDLGDSNEKLFFGSGTQLSVL.

On this clone: No conserved phenylalanine or tryptophan is present at the end of the CDR3, so a read error is the likely explanation. The DNA is omitted, as the CDR3 cannot be located on it reliably, and the CDR3 follows TCRdb's listing. The chain combines TRBV13 with TRBJ1-6; the table's D call TRBD1 went unverified against the DNA. The germline gives CDR1 PRHDT, CDR2 FYEKMQ (reference sequence). With termini counted, the CDR3 has 11 amino acids. The CDR3 here is CASSHRGRALT.

The chain carries TRBV11-2 and TRBJ2-7; possible D gene TRBD2, 5 bases. Trimming shortened V by 6 bases and J by 6 bases, and 9 bases separated the two germline ends. The length of the CDR3 is 11 residues. CDR1 and CDR2 (germline): SGHAT, FQNNGV. Here the CDR3 DNA reads TGTGCCAGCAGGCAAGCGGCCGAGCAGTACTTC. Translating gives CASRQAAEQYF.

This chain links TRBV25-1 with TRBJ1-4, with a tentative D call TRBD1 (5 bases). The CDR3 covers 17 residues. Looked up from germline, CDR1 is MGHDK and CDR2 is SYGVNS. V was pared by 4 bases and J by 0 bases, with 15 bases between. CDR3 protein: CASSAETALATNEKLFF. Written as DNA, the CDR3 is TGTGCCAGCAGTGCCGAGACAGCCTTAGCAACTAATGAAAAACTGTTTTTT.

This chain uses TRBV5-4 with TRBJ1-4; TRBD1 aligns across 9 bases. J lost 8 bases, V lost 4 bases, and 6 bases had no gene match. CDR3 length: 14 amino acids. CDR1 SGHNT and CDR2 YYREEE come from the germline V gene (reference sequence). The CDR3 protein is CASSPRTGVEKLFF. The CDR3 nucleotides are TGTGCCAGCAGCCCCAGGACAGGGGTGGAAAAACTGTTTTTT.

The genes are TRBV29-1 and TRBJ2-1; the match to TRBD1 covers 10 bases. The CDR3 contains 14 residues. V shed 3 bases and J 7 bases; nucleotides not matched to a gene: 6. Germline V CDR1 and CDR2: SQVTM, ANQGSEA. The DNA for the CDR3 is TGCAGCGTTGAGGCAGGACAGGGGGTGAATGAGCAGTTCTTC. Translating gives CSVEAGQGVNEQFF.

The chain links TRBV9 to TRBJ1-2; TRBD1 is a possible D gene (6 bases). The germline gives CDR1 SGDLS, CDR2 YYNGEE. The CDR3 consists of 13 residues. The germline V and J ends were trimmed by 3 bases and 7 bases, with 13 bases remaining between them. CDR3 sequence reads: CASSAGDTSGYTF. The CDR3 DNA sequence: TGTGCCAGCAGCGCCGGGGACACTAGTGGCTACACCTTC.

The chain carries TRBV6-5 and TRBJ1-5, with 9 bases identical to TRBD1. This CDR3 has 15 amino acids. V was pared by 6 bases and J by 4 bases, with 7 bases of the junction left unmatched. From germline, CDR1 is MNHEY and CDR2 SVGAGI. Here the CDR3 reads CASSRDRAANQPQHF. The CDR3 DNA is TGTGCCAGCAGCCGGGACAGGGCTGCGAATCAGCCCCAGCATTTT.

The chain joins TRBV19 to TRBJ2-1, with a weak D call TRBD2 (5 bases). This CDR3 region has 16 residues. With 4 bases removed from V and 4 bases from J, the gap between germline ends came to 17 bases. The germline V gene has CDR1 LNHDA and CDR2 SQIVND (reference sequence). The CDR3 DNA reads as TGTGCCAGTAGTAGGGCTAGCTTTAAGATTTACAATGAGCAGTTCTTC. Amino acid sequence: CASSRASFKIYNEQFF.

V and J are TRBV11-3 and TRBJ2-1; TRBD2 might be the D (5 bases). Germline CDR1 SGHNT, CDR2 YENEEA. Trimming cost V 3 bases and J 2 bases, with 11 bases left between them. CDR3 size: 15 residues. CDR3 in DNA: TGTGCCAGCAGCTTCGGGATAGGCCCCTACAATGAGCAGTTCTTC. Amino acids: CASSFGIGPYNEQFF.

The rearrangement uses TRBV4-1 and TRBJ1-1; D may be TRBD1 (5 bases). The germline gives CDR1 MGHRA, CDR2 YSYEKL. The CDR3 runs 13 residues. V lost 0 bases to trimming and J lost 8 bases, with 10 bases between them. CDR3 protein: CASSQDGGTEAFF. Here the CDR3 DNA reads TGCGCCAGCAGCCAAGATGGGGGGACCGAAGCTTTCTTT.

The chain joins TRBV6-5 to TRBJ2-3; D remains unclear. With 5 bases removed from V and 2 bases from J, the gap between germline ends came to 14 bases. This CDR3 contains 15 residues. Germline lookup yields CDR1 MNHEY and CDR2 SVGAGI. The chain's CDR3 is CASSRLGRNTDTQYF. The CDR3 region has the DNA TGTGCCAGCAGTAGGTTGGGCAGGAACACAGATACGCAGTATTTT.

The chain couples TRBV19 to TRBJ2-1, with 9 bases matching TRBD2. Germline CDR1 LNHDA, CDR2 SQIVND (reference sequence). The CDR3 runs to 16 residues. The V gene end was trimmed by 2 bases and the J gene end by 6 bases; junction bases not matched to a gene: 8. CDR3 DNA sequence: TGTGCCAGTAGTATACGAGGAGCGGGGGGCCCCAATGAGCAGTTCTTC. Translated, it gives CASSIRGAGGPNEQFF. The complete variable domain, with remaining parts taken from reference TRBV19 and TRBJ2-1, reads DGGITQSPKYLFRKEGQNVTLSCEQNLNHDAMYWYRQDPGQGLRLIYYSQIVNDFQKGDIAEGYSVSREKKESFPLTVTSAQKNPTAFYLCASSIRGAGGPNEQFFGPGTRLTVL.

V is TRBV29-1 and J is TRBJ2-3; TRBD2 might be the D (7 bases). Trimming shortened V by 4 bases and J by 3 bases, and 17 bases separated the two germline ends. The CDR3 extends over 15 amino acids. Looked up from germline, CDR1 is SQVTM and CDR2 is ANQGSEA. In DNA, the CDR3 is TGCAGCGTTGGAGATGGGGGGGGCAGGACAGATACGCAGTATTTT. Amino acids: CSVGDGGGRTDTQYF.

V and J are TRBV27 and TRBJ1-1; 11 bases are shared with TRBD1. V dropped 3 bases and J dropped 8; count of bases not matched to a gene: 8. The CDR3 extends over 15 amino acids. CDR1 is MNHEY and CDR2 is SMNVEV in the germline V gene (reference sequence). CDR3 nucleotides: TGTGCCAGCAGTTTTTTGGACAGGGGGCTTGGGGAAGCTTTCTTT. The encoded protein is CASSFLDRGLGEAFF.

This chain uses TRBV5-1 with TRBJ1-1; D uncertain. Germline-derived CDR1 and CDR2 are SGHRS and YFSETQ. The CDR3 sequence is 14 residues long. Deletions cut 4 bases from V and 7 bases from J, with 17 bases between. In DNA, the CDR3 is TGCGCCAGCAGCACAAGAGCGACCGGGAATGAAGCTTTCTTT. This codes for CASSTRATGNEAFF.

V and J are TRBV14 and TRBJ2-1; D may be TRBD1 (5 bases). From germline, CDR1 is SGHDN and CDR2 FVKESK. CDR3 length equals 15 residues. With 1 base removed from V and 5 bases from J, the gap between germline ends came to 12 bases. For the CDR3, the DNA is TGTGCCAGCAGCCAAGTAGTACAGGCCCACAATGAGCAGTTCTTC. Translating it yields CASSQVVQAHNEQFF.